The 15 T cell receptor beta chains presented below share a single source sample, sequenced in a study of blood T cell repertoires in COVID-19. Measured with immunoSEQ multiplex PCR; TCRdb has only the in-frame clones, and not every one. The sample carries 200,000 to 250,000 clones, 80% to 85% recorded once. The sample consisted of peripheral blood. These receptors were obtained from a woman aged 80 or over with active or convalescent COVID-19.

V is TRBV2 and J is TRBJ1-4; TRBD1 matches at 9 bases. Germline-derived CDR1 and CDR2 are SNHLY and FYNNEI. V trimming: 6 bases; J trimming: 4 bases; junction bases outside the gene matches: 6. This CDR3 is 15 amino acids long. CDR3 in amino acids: CASSNEGQGNEKLFF. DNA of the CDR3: TGTGCCAGCAGCAATGAGGGACAGGGTAATGAAAAACTGTTTTTT.

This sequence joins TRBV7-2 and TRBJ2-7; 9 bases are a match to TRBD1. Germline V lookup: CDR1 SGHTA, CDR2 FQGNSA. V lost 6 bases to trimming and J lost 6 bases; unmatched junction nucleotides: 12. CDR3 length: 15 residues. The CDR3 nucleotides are TGTGCCAGCAGTTCAATACCGGGACAGGGTGGCGAGCAGTACTTC. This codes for CASSSIPGQGGEQYF.

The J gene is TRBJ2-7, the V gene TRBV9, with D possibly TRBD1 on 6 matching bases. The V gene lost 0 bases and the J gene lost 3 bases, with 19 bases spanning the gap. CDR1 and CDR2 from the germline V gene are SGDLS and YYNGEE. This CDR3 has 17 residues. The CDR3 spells CASSVASGSGDYYEQYF. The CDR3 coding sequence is TGTGCCAGCAGCGTAGCCTCAGGGTCAGGGGATTACTACGAGCAGTACTTC.

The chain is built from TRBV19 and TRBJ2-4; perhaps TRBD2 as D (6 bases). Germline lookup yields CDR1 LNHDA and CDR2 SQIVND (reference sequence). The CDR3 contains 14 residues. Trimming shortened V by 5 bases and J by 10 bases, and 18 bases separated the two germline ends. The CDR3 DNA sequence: TGTGCCAGTAGTCTCGGGACTGGCACCTTTATTCAGTACTTC. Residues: CASSLGTGTFIQYF. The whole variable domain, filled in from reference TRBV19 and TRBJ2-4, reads DGGITQSPKYLFRKEGQNVTLSCEQNLNHDAMYWYRQDPGQGLRLIYYSQIVNDFQKGDIAEGYSVSREKKESFPLTVTSAQKNPTAFYLCASSLGTGTFIQYFGAGTRLSVL.

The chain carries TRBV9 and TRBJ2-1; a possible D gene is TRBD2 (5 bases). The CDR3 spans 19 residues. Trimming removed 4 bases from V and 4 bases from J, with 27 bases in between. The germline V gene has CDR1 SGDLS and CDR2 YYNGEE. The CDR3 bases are TGTGCCAGCAGCCCACGTGCTAGCCCCAGGCCCCAAGCTTACAATGAGCAGTTCTTC. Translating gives CASSPRASPRPQAYNEQFF.

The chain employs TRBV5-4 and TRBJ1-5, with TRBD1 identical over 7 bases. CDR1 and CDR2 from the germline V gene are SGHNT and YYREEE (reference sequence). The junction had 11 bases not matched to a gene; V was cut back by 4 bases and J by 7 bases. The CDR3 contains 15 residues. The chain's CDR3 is CASSLGTDRGQPQHF. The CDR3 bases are TGTGCCAGCAGCCTAGGGACAGACCGAGGACAGCCCCAGCATTTT. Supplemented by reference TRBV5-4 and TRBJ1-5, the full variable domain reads ETGVTQSPTHLIKTRGQQVTLRCSSQSGHNTVSWYQQALGQGPQFIFQYYREEENGRGNFPPRFSGLQFPNYSSELNVNALELDDSALYLCASSLGTDRGQPQHFGDGTRLSIL.

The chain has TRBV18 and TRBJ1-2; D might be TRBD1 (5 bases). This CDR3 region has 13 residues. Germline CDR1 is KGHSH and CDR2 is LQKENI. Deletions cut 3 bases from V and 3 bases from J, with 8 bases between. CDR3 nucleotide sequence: TGTGCCAGCTCACCGGAGGGGTACTATGGCTACACCTTC. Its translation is CASSPEGYYGYTF.

CDR3 in DNA: TGTGCCAGCAGTTACGGTGGCGGAGCCGCCCACAATGAGCAGTTCTTC. It yields the protein CASSYGGGAAHNEQFF. The chain recombines TRBV6-5 with TRBJ2-1; unclear D gene. Germline assignment: CDR1 MNHEY and CDR2 SVGAGI. This CDR3 contains 16 residues. V lost 2 bases to trimming and J lost 5 bases, with 16 bases between them.

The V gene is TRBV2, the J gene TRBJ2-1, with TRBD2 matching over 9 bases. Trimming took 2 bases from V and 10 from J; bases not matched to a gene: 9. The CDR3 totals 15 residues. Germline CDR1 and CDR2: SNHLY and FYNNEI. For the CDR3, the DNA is TGTGCCAGCAGTGAAAGGGCTAGCGGGATTGGAGAGCAGTTCTTC. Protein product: CASSERASGIGEQFF.

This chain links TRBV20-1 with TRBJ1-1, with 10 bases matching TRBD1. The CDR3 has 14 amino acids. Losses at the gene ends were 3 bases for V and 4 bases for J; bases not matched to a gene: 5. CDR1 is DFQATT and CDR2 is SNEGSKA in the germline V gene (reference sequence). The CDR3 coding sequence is TGCAGTGCTAGTCGACAGGGGGCGACCACTGAAGCTTTCTTT. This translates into CSASRQGATTEAFF.

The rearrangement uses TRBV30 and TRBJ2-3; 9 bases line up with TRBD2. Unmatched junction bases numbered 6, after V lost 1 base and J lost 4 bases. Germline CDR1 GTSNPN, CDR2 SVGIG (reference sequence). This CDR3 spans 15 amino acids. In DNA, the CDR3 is TGTGCCTGGAGTGCTCTAGCGGGATTTTCAGATACGCAGTATTTT. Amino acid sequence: CAWSALAGFSDTQYF.

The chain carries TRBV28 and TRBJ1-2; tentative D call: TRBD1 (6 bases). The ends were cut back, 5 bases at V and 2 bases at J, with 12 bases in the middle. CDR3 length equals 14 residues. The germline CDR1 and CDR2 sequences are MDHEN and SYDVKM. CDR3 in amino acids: CASSVGTGNYGYTF. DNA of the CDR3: TGTGCCAGCAGTGTCGGAACAGGGAACTATGGCTACACCTTC.

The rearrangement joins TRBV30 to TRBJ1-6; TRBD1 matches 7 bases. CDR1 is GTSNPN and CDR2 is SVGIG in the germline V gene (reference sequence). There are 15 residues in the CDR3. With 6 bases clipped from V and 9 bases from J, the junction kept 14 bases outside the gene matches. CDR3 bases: TGTGCCTGCAGAGGCTACGCAGGGGGGCCTTCACCCCTCCACTTT. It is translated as CACRGYAGGPSPLHF.

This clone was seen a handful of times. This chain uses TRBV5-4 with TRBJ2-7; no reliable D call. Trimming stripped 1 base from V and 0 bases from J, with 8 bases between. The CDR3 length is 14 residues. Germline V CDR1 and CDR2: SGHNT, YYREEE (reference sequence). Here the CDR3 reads CASSLMSSSYEQYF. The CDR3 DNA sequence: TGTGCCAGCAGCTTGATGTCGAGCTCCTACGAGCAGTACTTC.

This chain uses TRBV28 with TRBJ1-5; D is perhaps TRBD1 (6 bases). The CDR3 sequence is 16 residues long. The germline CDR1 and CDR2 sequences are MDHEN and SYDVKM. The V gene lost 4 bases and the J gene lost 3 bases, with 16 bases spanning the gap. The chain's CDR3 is CASSSPGHSNNQPQHF. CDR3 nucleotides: TGTGCCAGCAGTTCCCCGGGACACTCAAACAATCAGCCCCAGCATTTT.